These 29 T cell receptor beta chains originate from one sample sequenced in a study of radiotherapy plus CTLA-4 blockade in lung cancer. Measured with immunoSEQ multiplex PCR; TCRdb has only the in-frame clones, and not every one. The sample lists around 45,000 clones, approximately 76% occurring once. The sample consisted of peripheral blood, taken from a patient treated with radiotherapy plus ipilimumab. The receptor source for this set is a human donor with non-small cell lung cancer who had stable disease on radiotherapy plus ipilimumab.

CDR3 sequence (DNA): TGTGCCAGCACCCCAGGCGCGGGGGAGCAGTACGTC. Translated: CASTPGAGEQYV. The V and J genes are TRBV2 and TRBJ2-7; the D gene is possibly TRBD2 (6 bases). Between the trimmed V and J ends, which lost 7 bases and 7 bases, there was a span of 14 bases. Germline V gives CDR1 SNHLY, CDR2 FYNNEI. CDR3 length: 12 residues.

The J gene is TRBJ1-1, the V gene TRBV13; no reliable D call. Trimming stripped 4 bases from V and 5 bases from J, with 11 bases between. CDR3 length: 13 residues. Germline V lookup: CDR1 PRHDT, CDR2 FYEKMQ (reference sequence). CDR3 region: CASSYTPGTEAFF. The CDR3 DNA reads TGTGCCAGCAGCTACACGCCCGGGACTGAAGCTTTCTTT.

The genes are TRBV7-2 and TRBJ2-1; 11 bases are a match to TRBD2. This CDR3 is 15 amino acids long. Trimming cost V 5 bases and J 5 bases; bases outside gene matches: 5. Germline CDR1 is SGHTA and CDR2 is FQGNSA. The CDR3 region is CASSPKLAGDNEQFF. In DNA form, the CDR3 reads TGTGCCAGCAGCCCTAAACTAGCGGGGGACAATGAGCAGTTCTTC.

This clone was seen just once. J is TRBJ1-2 and V is TRBV6-5; D gene unclear. The CDR3 has 12 amino acids. Germline V gives CDR1 MNHEY, CDR2 SVGAGI. Trimming removed 0 bases at V and 6 bases at J, with 5 bases between. This CDR3 reads CASSYSTNGYTF. CDR3 DNA: TGTGCCAGCAGTTACTCCACCAATGGCTACACCTTC.

The chain employs TRBV9 and TRBJ2-5, with 7 bases fitting TRBD2. Germline trimming cut 0 bases from V and 6 bases from J; bases unmatched to any gene: 5. Germline assignment: CDR1 SGDLS and CDR2 YYNGEE. This CDR3 has 14 amino acids. CDR3 coding DNA: TGTGCCAGCAGCGTAGATCAGGGAGGGCAGACCCAGTACTTC. Protein sequence: CASSVDQGGQTQYF.

This clone was seen many times. This chain joins TRBV10-1 and TRBJ2-6, with unresolved D. V lost 5 bases, J lost 1 base, and 12 bases lay in between. This CDR3 is built from 16 residues. Germline assignment: CDR1 WNHNN and CDR2 SYGVQD (reference sequence). This chain's CDR3 is CASSPDGPSGANVLTF. DNA for the CDR3: TGCGCCAGCAGTCCCGATGGCCCTTCTGGGGCCAACGTCCTGACTTTC.

The V call is TRBV19, the J call TRBJ2-3, with a tentative D call TRBD2 (5 bases). Germline V gene sequence: CDR1 LNHDA, CDR2 SQIVND (reference sequence). The CDR3 is 15 amino acids. V lost 7 bases and J 1 base, leaving 15 bases between the germline ends. DNA for the CDR3: TGTGCCAGTACCCTCGGAGGACTCCGCACAGATACGCAGTATTTT. Amino acids: CASTLGGLRTDTQYF.

This CDR3 reads CATSGGNEQFF. The CDR3 DNA follows: TGTGCCACCTCGGGAGGAAATGAGCAGTTCTTC. The genes are TRBV10-3 and TRBJ2-1; 7 bases map to TRBD2. Germline values: CDR1 ENHRY, CDR2 SYGVKD. After removal of 10 bases from V and 7 bases from J, the junction contained 4 bases not matched to a gene. CDR3 length: 11 amino acids.

The rearrangement joins TRBV18 to TRBJ1-6; D call uncertain. The V gene's germline CDR1 is KGHSH and CDR2 LQKENI. Deletions cut 1 base from V and 12 bases from J, with 10 bases between. The CDR3 covers 13 residues. This CDR3 is CASSPRSPEPLHF. The DNA of the CDR3 is TGTGCCAGCTCACCACGTTCGCCCGAACCCCTCCACTTT.

This clone was recorded once. The chain carries TRBV5-1 and TRBJ1-2; 8 bases are shared with TRBD1. V lost 3 bases, J lost 6 bases, and 10 bases stayed unmatched. The CDR3 sequence is 15 residues long. CDR1 is SGHRS, CDR2 YFSETQ, per germline. In DNA, the CDR3 is TGCGCCAGCAGCTATCTCCGGACAGGGAGAGATGGCTACACCTTC. It codes for CASSYLRTGRDGYTF.

This clone was detected only once. V usage is TRBV6-6 and J usage is TRBJ2-7, with D perhaps TRBD1 or TRBD2 (6 bases each). Per the germline V gene, CDR1 is MNHNY and CDR2 is SVGAGI (reference sequence). The CDR3 sequence is 13 residues long. The V end lost 8 bases, the J end lost 0 bases, and 11 bases lay between the germline ends. The CDR3 protein is CASSGATSYEQYF. Here the CDR3 DNA reads TGTGCCAGCTCGGGGGCTACCTCCTACGAGCAGTACTTC.

The chain links TRBV19 to TRBJ1-2; 7 bases align to TRBD1. The CDR3 extends over 13 amino acids. The J segment lost 2 bases and the V segment lost 7 bases, leaving 4 bases of the junction unmatched. The germline CDR1 and CDR2 sequences are LNHDA and SQIVND (reference sequence). The CDR3 region has the DNA TGTGCCAGTAACGTACAGGGGAACTATGGCTACACCTTC. The encoded protein is CASNVQGNYGYTF.

V and J are TRBV19 and TRBJ1-2; no definite D call. The germline V and J ends were trimmed by 9 bases and 2 bases, with 19 bases remaining between them. CDR1 and CDR2 (germline): LNHDA, SQIVND (reference sequence). This CDR3 has 15 residues. CDR3 in DNA: TGTGCCAGCCGCAACGTACGGGGATTCAACTATGGCTACACCTTC. Translating gives CASRNVRGFNYGYTF.

The chain combines TRBV6-5 with TRBJ1-1, with 11 positions matching TRBD1. This CDR3 has 15 amino acids. V trimming: 5 bases; J trimming: 2 bases; junction bases outside the gene matches: 4. CDR1 is MNHEY, CDR2 SVGAGI, per germline. The CDR3 coding sequence is TGTGCCAGCAGTCGGACAGGGGGCGTCAACACTGAAGCTTTCTTT. Protein sequence: CASSRTGGVNTEAFF.

This clone was observed a single time. V and J are TRBV5-1 and TRBJ2-3; TRBD1 might be the D (6 bases). V shed 5 bases and J shed 2 bases, with 12 bases lying between them. The CDR3 length is 14 residues. In germline, CDR1 is SGHRS, CDR2 YFSETQ. CDR3 in amino acids: CASSPRGITDTQYF. CDR3 bases: TGCGCCAGCAGTCCCAGGGGAATCACAGATACGCAGTATTTT.

The chain links TRBV28 to TRBJ2-3; TRBD1 aligns across 8 bases. The CDR3 spans 18 residues. Germline V gene lookup returns CDR1 MDHEN and CDR2 SYDVKM. Trimming took 5 bases from V and 3 from J; bases not matched to a gene: 16. CDR3 DNA sequence: TGTGCCAGCAGTCCCCCAGCGACAGGGGTTTGCGCGACAGATACGCAGTATTTT. This gives the protein CASSPPATGVCATDTQYF. Variable domain in full (rest from reference TRBV28 and TRBJ2-3): DVKVTQSSRYLVKRTGEKVFLECVQDMDHENMFWYRQDPGLGLRLIYFSYDVKMKEKGDIPEGYSVSREKKERFSLILESASTNQTSMYLCASSPPATGVCATDTQYFGPGTRLTVL.

This clone turned up a few times. The CDR3 sequence is CASVRVNSNYGYTF. Written as DNA, the CDR3 is TGTGCCAGCGTTCGGGTAAATTCTAACTATGGCTACACCTTC. The V gene is TRBV6-1, the J gene TRBJ1-2; unclear D gene. Trimming took 8 bases from V and 0 from J, leaving 13 bases between them. Germline-derived CDR1 and CDR2 are MNHNS and SASEGT. The CDR3 runs 14 residues.

There are a few counts of this clone. Written as DNA, the CDR3 is TGTGCCAGCAGCCCCCCCGGGACAGGGGGAAACACCATATATTTT. Its protein product is CASSPPGTGGNTIYF. This rearrangement joins TRBV7-9 to TRBJ1-3, with 9 positions matching TRBD1. The germline V gene encodes CDR1 SEHNR and CDR2 FQNEAQ (reference sequence). The V and J ends lost 5 bases and 4 bases, in that order; junction bases with no gene match: 6. CDR3 size: 15 residues.

This clone was observed once. V is TRBV7-2 and J is TRBJ2-7; 8 bases align to TRBD2. V was clipped by 3 bases and J by 4 bases; unmatched bases: 8. Germline assignment: CDR1 SGHTA and CDR2 FQGNSA. This CDR3 spans 15 amino acids. CDR3 sequence (DNA): TGTGCCAGCAGCTTCGCGGGGGGCAAGGGTTACGAGCAGTACTTC. It is translated as CASSFAGGKGYEQYF.

This clone was counted between two and nine times. This chain uses TRBV5-1 with TRBJ1-6, with 10 nucleotides matching TRBD1. The CDR3 covers 14 residues. Per germline, CDR1 SGHRS and CDR2 YFSETQ. The ends lost 6 bases at V and 7 bases at J; junction bases unmatched: 4. CDR3 residues: CASMAGQGNSPLHF. The CDR3 DNA reads as TGCGCCAGCATGGCGGGACAGGGGAATTCACCCCTCCACTTT.

The rearrangement links TRBV5-1 to TRBJ1-4; D not resolved. This CDR3 has 16 residues. Trimming cost V 0 bases and J 0 bases, with 9 bases left between them. The germline gives CDR1 SGHRS, CDR2 YFSETQ. Here the CDR3 DNA reads TGCGCCAGCAGCTTGGCCGGCGGCTCAACTAATGAAAAACTGTTTTTT. Encoded protein: CASSLAGGSTNEKLFF.

The rearrangement links TRBV29-1 to TRBJ1-5, with 7 bases identical to TRBD1. The CDR3 covers 12 residues. Losses at the gene ends were 6 bases for V and 7 bases for J; bases not matched to a gene: 6. In germline, CDR1 is SQVTM, CDR2 ANQGSEA. The CDR3: CSVRQGQQPQHF. CDR3 bases: TGCAGCGTAAGACAGGGTCAACAGCCCCAGCATTTT.

V and J are TRBV7-2 and TRBJ1-4; TRBD1 is a possible D gene (6 bases). Trimming took 5 bases from V and 4 from J, leaving 14 bases between them. The germline V gene encodes CDR1 SGHTA and CDR2 FQGNSA. The CDR3 extends over 15 amino acids. The CDR3 coding sequence is TGTGCCAGCAGCGAAGGACAGTCTTTTAATGAAAAACTGTTTTTT. Translating it yields CASSEGQSFNEKLFF. The complete variable domain, with remaining parts taken from reference TRBV7-2 and TRBJ1-4, reads GAGVSQSPSNKVTEKGKDVELRCDPISGHTALYWYRQSLGQGLEFLIYFQGNSAPDKSGLPSDRFSAERTGGSVSTLTIQRTQQEDSAVYLCASSEGQSFNEKLFFGSGTQLSVL.

J is TRBJ2-5 and V is TRBV25-1; a weak D match, TRBD2 (6 bases). The ends were cut back, 3 bases at V and 4 bases at J, with 15 bases in the middle. The CDR3 sequence is 15 residues long. The germline V gene encodes CDR1 MGHDK and CDR2 SYGVNS. For the CDR3, the DNA is TGTGCCAGCAGTGATTTTAAGACTAGACGAGAGACCCAGTACTTC. Translating gives CASSDFKTRRETQYF.

The chain couples TRBV7-8 to TRBJ2-2, with 10 nucleotides matching TRBD1. This CDR3 contains 16 residues. V lost 5 bases to trimming and J lost 2 bases; unmatched junction nucleotides: 5. Germline V gives CDR1 SGHVS, CDR2 FQNEAQ. This CDR3 is CASSRRTGGNTGELFF. The DNA of the CDR3 is TGTGCCAGCAGCAGGAGGACAGGGGGTAACACCGGGGAGCTGTTTTTT.

The chain carries TRBV7-9 and TRBJ1-2; 9 nucleotides line up with TRBD1. V was clipped by 5 bases and J by 1 base; unmatched bases: 5. The CDR3 runs 15 residues. Germline loops: CDR1 SEHNR, CDR2 FQNEAQ (reference sequence). The CDR3 DNA reads as TGTGCCAGCAGCCCCCCGGGACAGGGTAACTATGGCTACACCTTC. Its protein product is CASSPPGQGNYGYTF.

The chain has TRBV19 and TRBJ2-3, with a possible D match to TRBD2 (6 bases). Trimming took 6 bases from V and 2 from J, leaving 15 bases between them. CDR1 is LNHDA and CDR2 is SQIVND in the germline V gene (reference sequence). The CDR3 contains 15 residues. In DNA, the CDR3 is TGTGCCAGTAGGCCAGGGAGGCCCTCCACAGATACGCAGTATTTT. Translated, it gives CASRPGRPSTDTQYF. The variable domain in full, completed from reference TRBV19 and TRBJ2-3, reads DGGITQSPKYLFRKEGQNVTLSCEQNLNHDAMYWYRQDPGQGLRLIYYSQIVNDFQKGDIAEGYSVSREKKESFPLTVTSAQKNPTAFYLCASRPGRPSTDTQYFGPGTRLTVL.

The chain joins TRBV19 to TRBJ1-1; perhaps TRBD1 as D (5 bases). The V end lost 7 bases, the J end lost 4 bases, and 28 bases lay between the germline ends. Germline-derived CDR1 and CDR2 are LNHDA and SQIVND (reference sequence). The CDR3 runs to 18 residues. The CDR3 nucleotides are TGTGCCAGTATTAAAGGAGTGGTGGGGGGGGAATTATCCACTGAAGCTTTCTTT. It is translated as CASIKGVVGGELSTEAFF.

This chain links TRBV5-6 with TRBJ2-2; D not resolved. The V gene's germline CDR1 is SGHDT and CDR2 YYEEEE. Trimming took off 3 bases at V and 4 bases at J, with 13 bases between the two ends. This CDR3 is 15 amino acids long. The CDR3 DNA reads as TGTGCCAGCAGCTCGCCGGGTCCCAGCACCGGGGAGCTGTTTTTT. Protein product: CASSSPGPSTGELFF.